These 11 T cell receptor beta chains share one sample of origin, sequenced in a study of memory CD4+ T cells and cytomegalovirus serostatus. Using immunoSEQ multiplex PCR, the repertoire was profiled, and TCRdb retains in-frame clones only, with some absent. The profile covers some 35,000 clones, with 79% appearing a single time and 5.3% taken by the ten largest. The sort gate was single viable CD3+CD4+CD8-CD45RO+ cells for memory CD4+ T cells. Material: memory CD4+ T cells from blood. The receptor source for this set is an adult in good health and CMV-seropositive.

The CDR3 is CASTRDHSYNSPLHF. The CDR3 DNA sequence: TGTGCCAGCACGAGGGACCACTCCTATAATTCACCCCTCCACTTT. The chain employs TRBV6-5 and TRBJ1-6; D possibly corresponds to TRBD1 (5 bases). Germline V gene sequence: CDR1 MNHEY, CDR2 SVGAGI. Trimming pared 7 bases from V and 0 bases from J, leaving 10 bases between. This CDR3 is built from 15 residues.

The V call is TRBV5-5, the J call TRBJ2-5, with a weak D call TRBD1 (5 bases). This CDR3 has 14 residues. Trimming took off 1 base at V and 3 bases at J, with 10 bases between the two ends. Germline V gene lookup returns CDR1 SGHKS and CDR2 YYEKEE (reference sequence). The CDR3 loop is CASSLPTVEETQYF. The CDR3 DNA reads TGTGCCAGCAGCTTGCCGACAGTGGAAGAGACCCAGTACTTC.

The chain uses TRBV7-2 and TRBJ2-7; TRBD2 matches at 11 bases. Germline trimming cut 6 bases from V and 3 bases from J; bases unmatched to any gene: 7. The germline gives CDR1 SGHTA, CDR2 FQGNSA. CDR3 size: 15 residues. DNA of the CDR3: TGTGCCAGCAGTTCTAGCGGGGGGCTTCTCTACGAGCAGTACTTC. Protein product: CASSSSGGLLYEQYF. Drawing the rest from reference TRBV7-2 and TRBJ2-7, the complete variable domain is GAGVSQSPSNKVTEKGKDVELRCDPISGHTALYWYRQSLGQGLEFLIYFQGNSAPDKSGLPSDRFSAERTGGSVSTLTIQRTQQEDSAVYLCASSSSGGLLYEQYFGPGTRLTVT.

V gene TRBV4-3 combines with J gene TRBJ2-1; 7 bases agree with TRBD1. V lost 0 bases, J lost 8 bases, and 7 bases stayed unmatched. Germline CDR1 and CDR2: LGHNA and YSLEER. The CDR3 has 15 residues. The CDR3 here is CASSQDSHRGDEQFF. CDR3 DNA sequence: TGCGCCAGCAGCCAAGATAGCCACAGGGGCGATGAGCAGTTCTTC.

This clone was observed a few times. The CDR3 sequence is CASSAQSHGYTF. Here the CDR3 DNA reads TGTGCCAGCAGTGCCCAGTCTCATGGCTACACCTTC. The chain joins TRBV6-1 to TRBJ1-2; D ambiguous. This CDR3 is built from 12 residues. Germline V gene data show CDR1 as MNHNS and CDR2 as SASEGT. V dropped 4 bases and J dropped 6 bases, with 9 bases sitting between them.

This clone was picked up a small number of times. The V gene is TRBV7-6, the J gene TRBJ2-1, with 11 nucleotides matching TRBD2. The CDR3 runs to 16 residues. Germline loops: CDR1 SGHVS, CDR2 FNYEAQ. The ends lost 4 bases at V and 3 bases at J; junction bases unmatched: 5. The CDR3 region has the DNA TGTGCCAGCAGCTCACTAGCGGGAGCCCTCTACAATGAGCAGTTCTTC. Its translation: CASSSLAGALYNEQFF.

The chain couples TRBV7-2 to TRBJ1-2, with a tentative D call TRBD1 (6 bases). CDR3 length equals 13 residues. Germline CDR1 is SGHTA and CDR2 is FQGNSA. Trimming stripped 5 bases from V and 4 bases from J, with 11 bases between. CDR3 nucleotide sequence: TGTGCCAGCAGCCCCGGGACAAGCTATGGCTACACCTTC. Its protein is CASSPGTSYGYTF.

J is TRBJ1-4 and V is TRBV5-4; 8 bases agree with TRBD1. Germline V gives CDR1 SGHNT, CDR2 YYREEE (reference sequence). CDR3 length: 16 residues. Trimming took 4 bases from V and 4 from J; bases not matched to a gene: 9. CDR3 sequence: CASSGTGTGFNEKLFF. The CDR3 region has the DNA TGTGCCAGCAGCGGCACCGGGACAGGATTTAATGAAAAACTGTTTTTT.

The chain recombines TRBV7-2 with TRBJ1-5; D uncertain. Trimming shortened V by 7 bases and J by 1 base, and 14 bases separated the two germline ends. The germline CDR1 and CDR2 sequences are SGHTA and FQGNSA. This CDR3 has 15 amino acids. The CDR3 protein is CASTRRAGSNQPQHF. The CDR3, as DNA: TGTGCCAGCACCCGACGGGCGGGGAGCAATCAGCCCCAGCATTTT. Using reference TRBV7-2 and TRBJ1-5 for the parts outside the CDR3, the full variable domain is GAGVSQSPSNKVTEKGKDVELRCDPISGHTALYWYRQSLGQGLEFLIYFQGNSAPDKSGLPSDRFSAERTGGSVSTLTIQRTQQEDSAVYLCASTRRAGSNQPQHFGDGTRLSIL.

The chain joins TRBV1 to TRBJ2-1; the D segment call TRBD2 is taken from the table without a DNA check. TRBV1 is listed as a pseudogene. The CDR3 contains 15 residues. CDR3 residues: CTSSQERDFSAGQFF. CDR3 DNA sequence: TGCACCAGCAGCCAAGAGAGGGACTTTTCCGCCGGGCAGTTCTTC.

V gene TRBV11-2 combines with J gene TRBJ2-7; TRBD2 matches at 7 bases. CDR3 length: 13 residues. The V gene end was trimmed by 1 base and the J gene end by 7 bases; junction bases not matched to a gene: 4. Germline CDR1 reads SGHAT; CDR2 reads FQNNGV. The CDR3 DNA is TGTGCCAGCAGCTTAGCGGGAGGACGAGAGCAGTACTTC. Its translation: CASSLAGGREQYF.